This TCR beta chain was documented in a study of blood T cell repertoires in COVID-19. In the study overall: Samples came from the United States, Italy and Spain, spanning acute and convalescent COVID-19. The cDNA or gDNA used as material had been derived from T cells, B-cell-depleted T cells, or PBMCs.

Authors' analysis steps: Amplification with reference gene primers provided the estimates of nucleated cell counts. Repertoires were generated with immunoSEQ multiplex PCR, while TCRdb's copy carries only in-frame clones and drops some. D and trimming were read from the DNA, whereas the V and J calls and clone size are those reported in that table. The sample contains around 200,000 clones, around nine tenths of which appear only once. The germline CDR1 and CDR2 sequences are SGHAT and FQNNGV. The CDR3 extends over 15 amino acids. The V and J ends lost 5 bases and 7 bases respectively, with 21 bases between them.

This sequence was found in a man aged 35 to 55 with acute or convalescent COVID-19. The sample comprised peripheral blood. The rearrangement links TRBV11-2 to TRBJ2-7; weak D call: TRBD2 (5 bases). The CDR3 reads CASSHWSIGVREQYF. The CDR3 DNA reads TGTGCCAGCAGCCACTGGTCGATCGGGGTCCGGGAGCAGTACTTC.